This TCR beta chain was identified during a study of T cell repertoires in cytomegalovirus infection. About the study: CMV infection plus the matching HLA type was flagged by public TCR beta signatures.

V shed 5 bases and J 2 bases; nucleotides not matched to a gene: 9. Germline V CDR1 and CDR2: SGHNT, YYREEE (reference sequence). This CDR3 has 17 residues. TCRdb called the reads again in MiXCR, with one record for every CDR3 protein. The table has around 430,000 distinct CDR3 sequences, 42% seen once. About this clonotype: Its antigen remains unknown.

The sequencing here drew on cultured PBMCs, taken from culture after CMV antigen stimulation. This TCR came from a human donor in good health (CMV status not recorded). Some clones in this sample may be carry-over from other donors' samples. The chain carries TRBV5-4 and TRBJ2-1; 11 positions match TRBD2. The CDR3 DNA is TGTGCCAGCAGAGGTAGCGGGGGGGCCCCCCCCTACAATGAGCAGTTCTTC. This gives the protein CASRGSGGAPPYNEQFF. Supplemented by reference TRBV5-4 and TRBJ2-1, the full variable domain reads ETGVTQSPTHLIKTRGQQVTLRCSSQSGHNTVSWYQQALGQGPQFIFQYYREEENGRGNFPPRFSGLQFPNYSSELNVNALELDDSALYLCASRGSGGAPPYNEQFFGPGTRLTVL.